This passage covers 14 T cell receptor beta chains from one sample sequenced in a study of T cell clones after liver transplantation. Generated by immunoSEQ multiplex PCR, the TCRdb table keeps only in-frame clones and is missing some. The table has some 34,000 clones, around 96% seen once. Sample: CD8+ T cells from blood, taken 12 months after liver transplant. The receptors were gathered from a human patient who received a liver transplant. Certain T cells may be donor cells from the graft.

CDR3 coding DNA: TGTGCCAGCAGCGCGGTCACTAGCGGGAGTGTAGATACGCAGTATTTT. It codes for CASSAVTSGSVDTQYF. The chain recombines TRBV5-6 with TRBJ2-3; 11 bases are shared with TRBD2. The CDR3 covers 16 residues. Germline V gene lookup returns CDR1 SGHDT and CDR2 YYEEEE. The V segment lost 4 bases and the J segment 5 bases; nucleotides outside the gene matches: 9.

This CDR3 reads CASSGNSGSDRDTQYF. Written as DNA, the CDR3 is TGTGCCAGCAGCGGAAATAGCGGTTCCGACCGGGATACGCAGTATTTT. The genes are TRBV9 and TRBJ2-3, with D maybe TRBD2 (6 bases). This CDR3 has 16 amino acids. V lost 3 bases and J lost 6, with 20 bases in between. Germline V CDR1 and CDR2: SGDLS, YYNGEE. The whole variable domain, filled in from reference TRBV9 and TRBJ2-3, reads DSGVTQTPKHLITATGQRVTLRCSPRSGDLSVYWYQQSLDQGLQFLIQYYNGEERAKGNILERFSAQQFPDLHSELNLSSLELGDSALYFCASSGNSGSDRDTQYFGPGTRLTVL.

This clone was detected only once. J is TRBJ2-1 and V is TRBV9; no clear D gene. CDR3 length: 13 residues. Germline V gene lookup returns CDR1 SGDLS and CDR2 YYNGEE. Trimming shortened V by 4 bases and J by 9 bases, and 14 bases separated the two germline ends. The DNA of the CDR3 is TGTGCCAGCAGCCCAGGCCGAAGCAGTGAGCAGTTCTTC. As protein: CASSPGRSSEQFF.

V is TRBV7-2 and J is TRBJ2-4, with a weak D call TRBD1 (5 bases). The germline V gene encodes CDR1 SGHTA and CDR2 FQGNSA. This CDR3 contains 13 residues. Trimming pared 3 bases from V and 8 bases from J, leaving 11 bases between. CDR3 amino acids: CASSLYSRDIQYF. For the CDR3, the DNA is TGTGCCAGCAGCTTGTACAGCAGGGACATTCAGTACTTC.

The chain recombines TRBV28 with TRBJ2-5; D perhaps matches TRBD2 (6 bases). The CDR3 has 14 amino acids. Germline V gene data show CDR1 as MDHEN and CDR2 as SYDVKM. The ends were cut back, 1 base at V and 2 bases at J, with 8 bases in the middle. Written as DNA, the CDR3 is TGTGCCAGCAGTTTATCGGGAGAGCAAGAGACCCAGTACTTC. Amino acids: CASSLSGEQETQYF.

The CDR3 coding sequence is TGTGCCACCAGCCACACGGGGGAGGGTGGTACCGGGGAGCTGTTTTTT. It yields the protein CATSHTGEGGTGELFF. V and J are TRBV15 and TRBJ2-2; TRBD2 matches at 7 bases. The CDR3 covers 16 residues. CDR1 is LNHNV, CDR2 YYDKDF, per germline (reference sequence). V lost 5 bases to trimming and J lost 5 bases; unmatched junction nucleotides: 11.

This sequence joins TRBV7-9 and TRBJ2-2; D not certain. V was clipped by 4 bases and J by 0 bases, with 6 bases between them. CDR3 length equals 14 residues. The germline V gene has CDR1 SEHNR and CDR2 FQNEAQ (reference sequence). The CDR3 coding sequence is TGTGCCAGCAGCTCCGGAACGAACACCGGGGAGCTGTTTTTT. The encoded protein is CASSSGTNTGELFF.

The chain couples TRBV6-1 to TRBJ2-7; TRBD1 aligns across 10 bases. V lost 11 bases, J lost 3 bases, and 7 bases stayed unmatched. There are 13 residues in the CDR3. Germline V gene data show CDR1 as MNHNS and CDR2 as SASEGT. As DNA, the CDR3 is TGTGCCTGCACCGGGACAGGGGTCTACGAGCAGTACTTC. This gives the protein CACTGTGVYEQYF.

This chain links TRBV29-1 with TRBJ2-2; 8 bases match TRBD1. This CDR3 has 16 residues. J was trimmed by 5 bases and V by 7 bases; bases with no gene match: 15. Looked up from germline, CDR1 is SQVTM and CDR2 is ANQGSEA. CDR3 coding DNA: TGCAGCGCTGGAGAACCTCAGGGGGCAGGGACCGGGGAGCTGTTTTTT. Translating gives CSAGEPQGAGTGELFF.

A word on this clone: A junction boundary mismatches the germline segment, possibly from a read error. The V call is TRBV27, the J call TRBJ1-5; TRBD1 matches 9 bases. CDR1 is MNHEY and CDR2 is SMNVEV in the germline V gene (reference sequence). The length of the CDR3 is 15 residues. The CDR3 sequence is CASSLTGGLNQPRHF. The CDR3 bases are TGTGCCAGCAGCCTAACAGGGGGCCTCAATCAGCCCCGGCATTTT.

This chain links TRBV15 with TRBJ2-1, with 8 positions matching TRBD1. The CDR3 is made up of 14 amino acids. J lost 7 bases, V lost 5 bases, and 7 bases had no gene match. Germline CDR1 LNHNV, CDR2 YYDKDF (reference sequence). CDR3 coding DNA: TGTGCCACCAGCTATTCCAGGGGGCTAAATGAGCAGTTCTTC. Protein product: CATSYSRGLNEQFF.

V is TRBV4-2 and J is TRBJ2-7; possibly TRBD2 for D (5 bases). The germline gives CDR1 LGHNA, CDR2 YNFKEQ. Trimming removed 0 bases at V and 3 bases at J, with 9 bases between. CDR3 size: 14 residues. The CDR3 region has the DNA TGTGCCAGCAGCCAAGAAAGCGGTTTCTACGAGCAGTACTTC. Protein product: CASSQESGFYEQYF.

This clone was detected once. The genes are TRBV7-8 and TRBJ2-7; 12 nucleotides match TRBD2. From germline, CDR1 is SGHVS and CDR2 FQNEAQ. Trimming removed 5 bases from V and 6 bases from J; junction bases left unmatched: 8. This CDR3 comprises 15 residues. This CDR3 reads CASSPRLAGEGEQYF. The CDR3 DNA is TGTGCCAGCAGCCCAAGACTAGCGGGAGAAGGCGAGCAGTACTTC.

This chain connects TRBV2 to TRBJ2-1; 10 nucleotides agree with TRBD1. This CDR3 comprises 16 residues. Losses at the gene ends were 6 bases for V and 9 bases for J; bases not matched to a gene: 14. CDR1 and CDR2 (germline): SNHLY, FYNNEI. The chain's CDR3 is CASSPPGTGVHGEQFF. CDR3 DNA: TGTGCCAGCAGCCCCCCCGGGACAGGGGTTCACGGTGAGCAGTTCTTC.